This TCR beta chain was captured in a study of OX40 agonist ivuxolimab in advanced cancers. Across the study: Ivuxolimab, an antibody acting as an agonist of OX40 (CD134), was used to treat patients.

Method: immunoSEQ multiplex PCR; TCRdb's copy keeps in-frame clones and lacks some. The top ten hold around 2% of the sample, which has about 67,000 clones, roughly 81% seen once. Details on this clone: Its antigen remains unidentified.

V lost 4 bases, J lost 5 bases, and 11 bases lay in between. Germline CDR1 reads WSHSY; CDR2 reads SAAADI. The CDR3 extends over 13 amino acids. Whole-study results and caveats: Antigen specificity was not determined for the expanded peripheral T cells. There were also nonresponders showing low normalized T-cell clonal expansion.

The genes are TRBV10-2 and TRBJ1-1; D gene unclear. This sample comprised CD4+ or CD8+ T cells sorted from blood, obtained in a trial of the OX40 agonist ivuxolimab. The clonotype was recovered from an adult with an advanced solid tumor such as melanoma, head and neck, liver or kidney cancer. CDR3 in amino acids: CASSVSVGTEAFF. The CDR3 nucleotides read TGCGCCAGCAGTGTAAGTGTGGGGACTGAAGCTTTCTTT.